The clone carrying this T cell receptor beta chain is medium-sized. Antigen specificity is unknown. This entry comes from a study of CD8 T cells in ankylosing spondylitis. General study points: There was a TCR beta motif, made of eight highly homologous variants, that appeared characteristic of ankylosing spondylitis blood.

TCRdb fed the 5' RACE reads into MiXCR, producing one record per CDR3 protein. Of roughly 90,000 distinct CDR3 sequences in the sample, about 9% were seen once. The ends were cut back, 8 bases at V and 0 bases at J, with 14 bases in the middle. This CDR3 has 14 amino acids. Germline CDR1 is SQVTM and CDR2 is ANQGSEA. The chain recombines TRBV29-1 with TRBJ1-5; possibly TRBD1 for D (6 bases). The specimen was blood, either unsorted or a sorted T cell fraction (not recorded which). This TCR was sampled from a male donor with ankylosing spondylitis. The CDR3 protein is CSFRDTYSNQPQHF. Here the CDR3 DNA reads TGCAGCTTCCGGGACACCTATAGCAATCAGCCCCAGCATTTT.